The rows below give T cell receptor beta chains drawn from one sample of a study of blood T cell repertoires in COVID-19. Clones were sequenced by immunoSEQ multiplex PCR, and TCRdb holds only the in-frame ones, with some missing. The table shows more than 250,000 clones, with approximately 85% occurring only once. What was sequenced was peripheral blood. The source is a human donor in a cohort sampled during active COVID-19. CDR3s leave out the opening cysteine and the closing phenylalanine or tryptophan. Clone size appears in some rows only: once, few, many, or a class for an expanded clone.

CDR3 protein	V gene	clone size
ASSLETSGSNEQF	TRBV13	.
ASSLAQGTPYEQY	TRBV7-2	.
ASSPLSGLAGINEQF	TRBV6-2/TRBV6-3	.
ASSRDTSTNEKLF	TRBV18	.
ASSQVRLYNEQF	TRBV3-1/TRBV3-2	.
ASKGGNRGRVVNSPLH	TRBV2	.
ASSPDRGLQETQY	TRBV7-3	.
ASSLQVGTLETQY	TRBV7-7	.
ASSEMAGGASYT	TRBV2	.
ASSPMRGSYNEQF	TRBV18	few
ASSWGQGAGETQY	TRBV6-5	.
ASSGGTLSLISGANVLT	TRBV9	.
ASTGIMNTEAF	TRBV13	.
ASSAGTAQPQH	TRBV10-3	.
AWSLRSRDSHEQY	TRBV30	.
ASSQDPGRGKTQY	TRBV4-2	.
ASSRTTRGAIEQY	TRBV7-4	.
ASSLASGGEMGYT	TRBV7-2	.
ASSFTGRLNEQF	TRBV11-2	few
ASRDRSYGYT	TRBV25-1	.
ASSFRDSNTEAF	TRBV7-9	.
SVGGGDSYEQY	TRBV29-1	.
ASSPRTGGFGEQY	TRBV4-1	once
ASSPTTSGVYNEQF	TRBV19	.
ASSPGTVWLANYGYT	TRBV23-1	.
AISLTAENTEAF	TRBV10-3	once
ASSYAFWRGSDQPQH	TRBV6-2/TRBV6-3	.
SVGQGNQPQH	TRBV29-1	.
ASSRGQLRVGGYT	TRBV28	.
ASSTAGTTNTGELF	TRBV7-8	.
ASSPVTSGSADTQY	TRBV27	once
AWSVLPRATDTQY	TRBV30	.
ASSSGHSTYNEQF	TRBV6-6	.
ASSQGNRIPISPLH	TRBV4-3	.
ASSPDRGLTDTQY	TRBV7-2	.
SVDRDRVGYGYT	TRBV29-1	.
ASRSGQGMN	TRBV28	.
ASSIKGETQY	TRBV7-2	.
ATRRGTPSSYEQY	TRBV27	.
ASSGRGPYTEAF	TRBV5-1	.
ASREGLAPKFGYEQY	TRBV9	.
ASSFSGRVGETQY	TRBV6-2/TRBV6-3	.
ASSKGVDEQY	TRBV21-1	.
ASTTGGLRWQETQY	TRBV3-1/TRBV3-2	few
ASSLLLAGGQADTQY	TRBV4-3	.
ALDAGGPTDTQY	TRBV19	.
ASSLARGVGSYEQY	TRBV5-1	few
ASSTATGGSYNEQF	TRBV27	.
ATKQGAGTGELF	TRBV19	.
ASSPRGDRGSGYT	TRBV19	.
ASSGRAGNTIY	TRBV28	.
ASSMEAGGREQY	TRBV19	few